The present T cell receptor (beta chain) was sequenced within a study of vaccination effects on CD4 cells after COVID-19. Study-wide results and limits: In vaccinees who were healthy, merely 1 out of 255 vaccine-induced clones cross-reacted with common cold coronaviruses.

Profiling relied on immunoSEQ multiplex PCR, and the TCRdb table lists in-frame clones only, not all of them. This sample has fewer than 65,000 clones, with roughly 75% found just once. Germline V CDR1 and CDR2: SGHKS, YYEKEE (reference sequence). The length of the CDR3 is 12 residues. The germline V and J ends were trimmed by 3 bases and 6 bases, with 9 bases remaining between them. This clone was observed a few times. What it binds is unknown. Pools of viral peptides were used by the ViraFEST assay to expand antigen-specific CD4+ T cells ahead of sequencing. CD4+ T cells were isolated after 10 days of culture. Nucleocapsid antibodies stayed negative before and after vaccination, showing no earlier SARS-CoV-2 infection. Wells each received around 2 million PBMC, cultured with approximately 10 IU/ml IL-2 and about 9.4 ug/ml peptides. Cells had half their medium changed to IL-2 medium on days 3 and 7.

The sample was CD4+ T cells from PBMCs cultured with HCoV-OC43 spike peptides, taken before COVID-19 vaccination. The subset here: HCoV-OC43 spike overlapping peptide pool stimulation. The rearrangement uses TRBV5-5 and TRBJ1-2; D might be TRBD1 (5 bases). This clonotype originated in a human donor who received a COVID-19 vaccine. The CDR3 DNA is TGTGCCAGCAGCTGGGGGGGGGATGGCTACACCTTC. Its protein is CASSWGGDGYTF.